These 27 T cell receptor beta chains originate from one sample sequenced in a study of blood T cell repertoires in COVID-19. Clones were sequenced by immunoSEQ multiplex PCR, and TCRdb holds only the in-frame ones, with some missing. The sample includes under 350,000 clones, under 90% of them seen just once. Sequencing used PBMCs or T cells enriched from blood (not recorded which). The source is a man aged 25 to 40 who had recovered from COVID-19.

V and J are TRBV10-3 and TRBJ1-5; a possible D gene is TRBD1 (6 bases). V was shortened by 3 bases and J by 4 bases, with 10 bases between the two germline ends. The CDR3 has 14 residues. The germline V gene has CDR1 ENHRY and CDR2 SYGVKD. The CDR3 loop reads CAISDGQLNQPQHF. The CDR3 DNA follows: TGTGCCATCAGTGATGGACAGTTAAATCAGCCCCAGCATTTT.

J is TRBJ1-1 and V is TRBV19; 9 bases agree with TRBD1. V was pared by 5 bases and J by 6 bases, with 16 bases of the junction left unmatched. Per the germline V gene, CDR1 is LNHDA and CDR2 is SQIVND (reference sequence). The CDR3 is made up of 17 amino acids. CDR3 nucleotide sequence: TGTGCCAGTAGTGTTAGGACAGGGGCAGGCGGAATACCTGAAGCTTTCTTT. Encoded protein: CASSVRTGAGGIPEAFF.

The rearrangement joins TRBV5-1 to TRBJ2-1, with TRBD2 as a possible D gene (5 bases). The CDR3 extends over 14 amino acids. V shed 5 bases and J shed 0 bases, with 9 bases lying between them. Per germline, CDR1 SGHRS and CDR2 YFSETQ. The DNA for the CDR3 is TGCGCCAGCAGGACCGGGAACTCCTACAATGAGCAGTTCTTC. It encodes CASRTGNSYNEQFF.

This clone was picked up a small number of times. This chain links TRBV5-1 with TRBJ1-1; D may be TRBD1 (5 bases). V was clipped by 1 base and J by 0 bases, with 13 bases between them. Germline assignment: CDR1 SGHRS and CDR2 YFSETQ. The CDR3 contains 16 residues. The CDR3 here is CASSLFIGGLNTEAFF. CDR3 DNA sequence: TGCGCCAGCAGCTTGTTTATCGGGGGACTGAACACTGAAGCTTTCTTT.

This clone was seen a single time. V and J are TRBV19 and TRBJ1-1; 8 nucleotides agree with TRBD1. Germline V CDR1 and CDR2: LNHDA, SQIVND (reference sequence). V was clipped by 5 bases and J by 11 bases; unmatched bases: 10. There are 13 residues in the CDR3. CDR3 amino acids: CASSQDREIWAFF. The CDR3, as DNA: TGTGCCAGTAGTCAGGACAGGGAGATATGGGCTTTCTTT.

The V call is TRBV18, the J call TRBJ2-1; possibly TRBD1 for D (5 bases). The CDR3 has 15 amino acids. V gave up 0 bases and J gave up 2 bases, with 8 bases separating them. CDR1 and CDR2 (germline): KGHSH, LQKENI. In nucleotides, the CDR3 is TGTGCCAGCTCACCACCTGGGGCCACCTACAATGAGCAGTTCTTC. Its translation is CASSPPGATYNEQFF.

This clone was counted once. The CDR3: CASRPRGSTASPLHF. The CDR3 nucleotides read TGTGCCAGCAGACCCAGGGGTTCCACTGCTTCACCCCTCCACTTT. This chain links TRBV28 with TRBJ1-6; D perhaps matches TRBD1 (6 bases). The CDR3 runs to 15 residues. Trimming took off 6 bases at V and 9 bases at J, with 18 bases between the two ends. In germline, CDR1 is MDHEN, CDR2 SYDVKM.

This rearrangement joins TRBV30 to TRBJ2-7; 8 nucleotides align to TRBD2. J lost 2 bases, V lost 1 base, and 4 bases had no gene match. This CDR3 is built from 14 residues. Germline CDR1 and CDR2: GTSNPN and SVGIG (reference sequence). The CDR3 nucleotides read TGTGCCTGGAGTGGAGCGGGGGCTACCTACGAGCAGTACTTC. Its translation is CAWSGAGATYEQYF. The full variable domain, its missing parts supplied by reference TRBV30 and TRBJ2-7, is SQTIHQWPATLVQPVGSPLSLECTVEGTSNPNLYWYRQAAGRGLQLLFYSVGIGQISSEVPQNLSASRPQDRQFILSSKKLLLSDSGFYLCAWSGAGATYEQYFGPGTRLTVT.

The table lists this clone with a few counts. V and J are TRBV14 and TRBJ1-5; possibly TRBD1 for D (5 bases). The CDR3 is made up of 14 amino acids. Per the germline V gene, CDR1 is SGHDN and CDR2 is FVKESK. V dropped 4 bases and J dropped 3 bases, with 10 bases sitting between them. The CDR3 sequence: CASSLGPINQPQHF. CDR3 nucleotide sequence: TGTGCCAGCAGCCTGGGGCCTATCAATCAGCCCCAGCATTTT. Full variable domain (remainder filled in from reference TRBV14 and TRBJ1-5): EAGVTQFPSHSVIEKGQTVTLRCDPISGHDNLYWYRRVMGKEIKFLLHFVKESKQDESGMPNNRFLAERTGGTYSTLKVQPAELEDSGVYFCASSLGPINQPQHFGDGTRLSIL.

The V gene is TRBV7-9, the J gene TRBJ2-1; the D gene is possibly TRBD2 (6 bases). The germline V and J ends were trimmed by 6 bases and 5 bases, with 14 bases remaining between them. Germline V gene data show CDR1 as SEHNR and CDR2 as FQNEAQ (reference sequence). CDR3 length: 14 amino acids. In nucleotides, the CDR3 is TGTGCCAGCAGTCTAGCCGGGACTCACAATGAGCAGTTCTTC. This gives the protein CASSLAGTHNEQFF. The full variable domain, its missing parts supplied by reference TRBV7-9 and TRBJ2-1, is DTGVSQNPRHKITKRGQNVTFRCDPISEHNRLYWYRQTLGQGPEFLTYFQNEAQLEKSRLLSDRFSAERPKGSFSTLEIQRTEQGDSAMYLCASSLAGTHNEQFFGPGTRLTVL.

This clone occurred once. The rearrangement links TRBV19 to TRBJ2-1; D might be TRBD1 (6 bases). In germline, CDR1 is LNHDA, CDR2 SQIVND (reference sequence). The CDR3 loop spans 14 amino acids. Trimming cost V 7 bases and J 3 bases, with 13 bases left between them. The CDR3 bases are TGTGCCAGTACCAACGGGGACATCTACAATGAGCAGTTCTTC. As protein: CASTNGDIYNEQFF.

The V call is TRBV5-6, the J call TRBJ1-1; D is possibly TRBD1 (6 bases). The germline V gene has CDR1 SGHDT and CDR2 YYEEEE. V lost 0 bases and J lost 4, with 13 bases in between. The CDR3 has 15 residues. CDR3 sequence (DNA): TGTGCCAGCAGCTTGGAGATGGGGGCTTCCACTGAAGCTTTCTTT. Translating it yields CASSLEMGASTEAFF.

To note about this clone: The sample has other DNA sequences that encode this CDR3 too. The chain uses TRBV5-1 and TRBJ1-5; D call uncertain. This CDR3 contains 15 residues. Looked up from germline, CDR1 is SGHRS and CDR2 is YFSETQ. The V end lost 2 bases, the J end lost 0 bases, and 9 bases lay between the germline ends. CDR3 sequence: CASSLEGGSNQPQHF. Written as DNA, the CDR3 is TGCGCCAGCAGCTTAGAGGGAGGTAGCAATCAGCCCCAGCATTTT.

This chain links TRBV30 with TRBJ1-2; D is ambiguous. CDR1 is GTSNPN and CDR2 is SVGIG in the germline V gene (reference sequence). Trimming took 2 bases from V and 7 from J, leaving 8 bases between them. This CDR3 has 11 amino acids. The CDR3 sequence: CAWSKMSGYTF. The CDR3 DNA reads TGTGCCTGGAGTAAGATGAGTGGCTACACCTTC.

V usage is TRBV3-1 (or the pseudogene TRBV3-2) and J usage is TRBJ1-1; D remains ambiguous. Germline V CDR1 and CDR2: LGHDT, YNNKEL (reference sequence). The CDR3 sequence is 14 residues long. The V gene lost 5 bases and the J gene lost 1 base, with 11 bases spanning the gap. CDR3 in amino acids: CASSSWEGNTEAFF. The CDR3 bases are TGTGCCAGCAGCTCCTGGGAGGGGAACACTGAAGCTTTCTTT.

This chain connects TRBV6-1 to TRBJ2-7; D is possibly TRBD1 (7 bases). This CDR3 comprises 18 residues. The germline gives CDR1 MNHNS, CDR2 SASEGT. V was cut by 4 bases and J by 0 bases, with 22 bases left in between. The CDR3 sequence: CASSGSGPRQGLSYEQYF. CDR3 DNA sequence: TGTGCCAGCAGTGGAAGTGGACCTAGACAGGGACTCTCCTACGAGCAGTACTTC.

This clone was detected once. The V call is TRBV10-2, the J call TRBJ2-7, with a possible D match to TRBD1 (6 bases). Germline CDR1 and CDR2: WSHSY and SAAADI. This CDR3 is 13 amino acids long. V was trimmed by 6 bases and J by 3 bases, leaving 12 bases between them. CDR3 sequence: CASSPRGYYEQYF. The CDR3 DNA sequence: TGCGCCAGCAGCCCGAGGGGGTACTACGAGCAGTACTTC.

J is TRBJ1-3 and V is TRBV5-1, with a weak D call TRBD1 (5 bases). The V gene's germline CDR1 is SGHRS and CDR2 YFSETQ. V gave up 0 bases and J gave up 4 bases, with 11 bases separating them. This CDR3 contains 15 residues. The CDR3 DNA sequence: TGCGCCAGCAGCTTGGGTCCCAGGGCGGGAAACACCATATATTTT. Translating it yields CASSLGPRAGNTIYF. Drawing the rest from reference TRBV5-1 and TRBJ1-3, the complete variable domain is KAGVTQTPRYLIKTRGQQVTLSCSPISGHRSVSWYQQTPGQGLQFLFEYFSETQRNKGNFPGRFSGRQFSNSRSEMNVSTLELGDSALYLCASSLGPRAGNTIYFGEGSWLTVV.

V usage is TRBV3-1 (or the pseudogene TRBV3-2) and J usage is TRBJ2-1; tentative D call: TRBD1 (5 bases). Trimming shortened V by 0 bases and J by 4 bases, and 10 bases separated the two germline ends. CDR3 length: 15 residues. Per the germline V gene, CDR1 is LGHDT and CDR2 is YNNKEL (reference sequence). CDR3 residues: CASSQDGAIYNEQFF. CDR3 coding DNA: TGTGCCAGCAGCCAAGATGGGGCTATTTACAATGAGCAGTTCTTC.

This sequence joins TRBV30 and TRBJ2-7, with D hard to call. The CDR3 covers 11 residues. V was shortened by 2 bases and J by 4 bases, with 6 bases between the two germline ends. CDR1 and CDR2 (germline): GTSNPN, SVGIG (reference sequence). The CDR3: CAWSRAYEQYF. CDR3 nucleotides: TGTGCCTGGAGTCGCGCGTACGAGCAGTACTTC. The full variable domain, rest sourced from reference TRBV30 and TRBJ2-7, is SQTIHQWPATLVQPVGSPLSLECTVEGTSNPNLYWYRQAAGRGLQLLFYSVGIGQISSEVPQNLSASRPQDRQFILSSKKLLLSDSGFYLCAWSRAYEQYFGPGTRLTVT.

The chain combines TRBV11-3 with TRBJ2-7, with D possibly being TRBD2 (6 bases). Trimming removed 6 bases from V and 4 bases from J, with 10 bases in between. The CDR3 is 12 residues long. Germline-derived CDR1 and CDR2 are SGHNT and YENEEA. The CDR3 bases are TGTGCCAGCAGGAGTAGCGGTTACGAGCAGTACTTC. This codes for CASRSSGYEQYF.

This chain uses TRBV5-6 with TRBJ2-7; no definite D call. The germline V gene has CDR1 SGHDT and CDR2 YYEEEE. The CDR3 spans 11 residues. Between the trimmed V and J ends, which lost 3 bases and 3 bases, there was a span of 4 bases. CDR3 residues: CASSSHYEQYF. In nucleotides, the CDR3 is TGTGCCAGCAGCTCACACTACGAGCAGTACTTC.

This chain links TRBV4-2 with TRBJ2-7; no clear D. Germline lookup yields CDR1 LGHNA and CDR2 YNFKEQ. There are 13 residues in the CDR3. V lost 1 base and J 2 bases, leaving 6 bases between the germline ends. DNA of the CDR3: TGTGCCAGCAGCCAAGCAGTGGCCTACGAGCAGTACTTC. It encodes CASSQAVAYEQYF.

V and J are TRBV6-5 and TRBJ1-1; D not certain. The V gene's germline CDR1 is MNHEY and CDR2 SVGAGI. The CDR3 covers 13 residues. Trimming took off 6 bases at V and 0 bases at J, with 8 bases between the two ends. CDR3 nucleotides: TGTGCCAGCAGCATCACGGTGAACACTGAAGCTTTCTTT. It is translated as CASSITVNTEAFF.

The chain has TRBV18 and TRBJ1-1, with a weak D call TRBD1 (6 bases). With 5 bases removed from V and 12 bases from J, the gap between germline ends came to 13 bases. Germline assignment: CDR1 KGHSH and CDR2 LQKENI. The CDR3 has 11 residues. The CDR3: CASSSRGETFF. CDR3 sequence (DNA): TGTGCCAGCTCATCCAGGGGTGAGACTTTCTTT.

The V call is TRBV6-2 or TRBV6-3, the J call TRBJ2-7, with 8 bases lining up with TRBD2. The V and J ends lost 4 bases and 0 bases, in that order; junction bases with no gene match: 8. This CDR3 has 16 amino acids. CDR1 MNHEY and CDR2 SVGEGT come from the germline V gene. The CDR3 is CASSSRTSRNSYEQYF. CDR3 nucleotides: TGTGCCAGCAGTTCGCGGACTAGCCGAAACTCCTACGAGCAGTACTTC.

The chain is built from TRBV30 and TRBJ2-1, with 13 bases fitting TRBD2. Germline V gene lookup returns CDR1 GTSNPN and CDR2 SVGIG (reference sequence). J gave up 8 bases and V 4 bases, and 5 bases lay outside the gene matches. The CDR3 covers 14 residues. DNA for the CDR3: TGTGCCTGGAACGGACTAGCGGGGGTCGATGAGCAGTTCTTC. This codes for CAWNGLAGVDEQFF.